The rows below give T cell receptor beta chains drawn from one sample of a study of blood T cell repertoires in COVID-19. Assay used: immunoSEQ multiplex PCR; TCRdb lists only in-frame clones, some missing. The sample yields fewer than 70,000 clones, 75% to 85% seen once. Specimen: peripheral blood. The receptors were gathered from a man in his fifties with acute or convalescent COVID-19. Each CDR3 is given with its conserved first and last residue. The D gene is left open where the match is weak. For some rows the clone size is stated as once, few or many, or as a class when expanded; others skip it.

CASRLRGAFQGTGELFF	TGCGCCAGCAGACTGCGGGGGGCCTTCCAAGGGACCGGGGAGCTGTTTTTT	.	TRBV5-1	TRBD2	TRBJ2-2	17
CASSMDRDTEAFF	TGTGCCAGCAGTATGGACAGAGACACTGAAGCTTTCTTT	.	TRBV11-3	.	TRBJ1-1	13
CASSWRTYTGELFF	TGCGCCAGCAGTTGGAGGACCTACACCGGGGAGCTGTTTTTT	.	TRBV10-2	.	TRBJ2-2	14
CATSDYSGAKNIQYF	TGTGCCACCAGTGATTATTCGGGGGCCAAAAACATTCAGTACTTC	.	TRBV24-1	.	TRBJ2-4	15
CASSPFLQETQYF	TGTGCCAGTAGTCCGTTTCTCCAGGAGACCCAGTACTTC	.	TRBV19	.	TRBJ2-5	13
CALYGGPNEKLFF	TGTGCCTTGTACGGGGGTCCTAATGAAAAACTGTTTTTT	once	TRBV30	.	TRBJ1-4	13
CASSHRGTSGFF	TGTGCCAGCAGCCATAGGGGGACTAGCGGGTTCTTC	.	TRBV21-1	.	TRBJ2-1	12
CASSLFGTSGARETQYF	TGTGCCAGCAGCCTTTTCGGGACTAGCGGGGCGCGAGAGACCCAGTACTTC	once	TRBV5-6	TRBD2	TRBJ2-5	17
CSGGEGRETQYF	TGCAGCGGCGGTGAGGGCAGGGAGACCCAGTACTTC	.	TRBV29-1	.	TRBJ2-5	12
CASSYETTRMDTQYF	TGTGCCAGCAGTTACGAGACAACAAGAATGGATACGCAGTATTTT	.	TRBV6-6	.	TRBJ2-3	15
CASSQFLGAMRVNTEAFF	TGCGCCAGCAGCCAATTTCTGGGGGCGATGAGGGTGAACACTGAAGCTTTCTTT	.	TRBV4-1	.	TRBJ1-1	18
CASSWDTSSYEQYF	TGTGCCAGCAGTTGGGACACATCCTCTTACGAGCAGTACTTC	few	TRBV6-5	.	TRBJ2-7	14
CASSLGTGGNEQFF	TGTGCCAGCAGCTTAGGGACAGGAGGGAATGAGCAGTTCTTC	.	TRBV5-4	TRBD1	TRBJ2-1	14
CASRGDSLYGYTF	TGTGCCAGCAGGGGGGACAGCCTCTATGGCTACACCTTC	.	TRBV2	TRBD1	TRBJ1-2	13
CASSPGQGPGLGEKLFF	TGTGCCAGCTCACCAGGTCAGGGGCCCGGGCTCGGGGAAAAACTGTTTTTT	.	TRBV18	.	TRBJ1-4	17
CVRSLLIPSGGDTDTQYF	TGTGTCAGAAGCTTATTAATCCCTAGCGGGGGAGACACAGATACGCAGTATTTT	.	TRBV7-5	.	TRBJ2-3	18
CASSSWNTGELFF	TGTGCCAGCAGTTCCTGGAACACCGGGGAGCTGTTTTTT	.	TRBV6-5	.	TRBJ2-2	13
CASSPLQPEKGWYTEAFF	TGTGCCAGCTCACCACTCCAGCCGGAGAAGGGGTGGTACACTGAAGCTTTCTTT	.	TRBV18	.	TRBJ1-1	18
CASSSLEEGLGYTF	TGTGCCAGCAGCTCCTTGGAGGAGGGGCTCGGCTACACCTTC	.	TRBV28	.	TRBJ1-2	14
CASSDRGNSPLHF	TGTGCCAGTAGCGACAGGGGCAATTCACCCCTCCACTTT	.	TRBV19	TRBD1	TRBJ1-6	13
CASSPTQTGGVWETQYF	TGCGCCAGCAGTCCTACTCAGACAGGGGGCGTTTGGGAGACCCAGTACTTC	.	TRBV23-1	TRBD1	TRBJ2-5	17
CASRLNRDNGYTF	TGTGCCAGCAGACTCAACAGGGATAACGGCTACACCTTC	.	TRBV6-5	.	TRBJ1-2	13
CASSGRTALQETQYF	TGTGCCAGCAGCGGGCGGACAGCCCTCCAAGAGACCCAGTACTTC	.	TRBV5-6	.	TRBJ2-5	15
CASSVGRVVGANVLTF	TGTGCCAGCAGCGTTGGGAGGGTGGTTGGGGCCAACGTCCTGACTTTC	.	TRBV5-8	TRBD2	TRBJ2-6	16
CASSPPDRNTEAFF	TGTGCCAGCAGCCCCCCCGACAGGAACACTGAAGCTTTCTTT	.	TRBV5-4	.	TRBJ1-1	14
CASSQDFSRQQIYGYTF	TGCGCCAGCAGCCAAGATTTCAGCAGGCAGCAAATCTATGGCTACACCTTC	.	TRBV4-1	.	TRBJ1-2	17
CASSPANTGELFF	TGTGCCAGCAGCCCCGCGAACACCGGGGAGCTGTTTTTT	.	TRBV3-1/TRBV3-2	.	TRBJ2-2	13
CAISDLENGVTNTQYF	TGTGCCATCAGTGACCTCGAGAATGGTGTAACGAATACGCAGTATTTT	.	TRBV10-3	.	TRBJ2-3	16
CSPGCMAGGPETGELFF	TGCAGCCCCGGATGTATGGCGGGGGGGCCCGAAACCGGGGAGCTGTTTTTT	.	TRBV29-1	TRBD2	TRBJ2-2	17
CASSLGTSGFQETQYF	TGTGCCAGCAGCTTAGGGACTAGCGGATTCCAAGAGACCCAGTACTTC	.	TRBV11-2	TRBD2	TRBJ2-5	16
CASSQPRDSAYNEQFF	TGCGCCAGCAGCCAACCCCGGGACAGCGCCTACAATGAGCAGTTCTTC	.	TRBV4-1	TRBD1	TRBJ2-1	16
CASSVVGPNTGELFF	TGTGCCAGCAGCGTAGTTGGGCCGAACACCGGGGAGCTGTTTTTT	.	TRBV9	.	TRBJ2-2	15
CASSPSNNQPQHF	TGTGCCAGCAGTCCCTCTAACAATCAGCCCCAGCATTTT	few	TRBV6-2/TRBV6-3	.	TRBJ1-5	13
CASSMGQPGLAGWNEQFF	TGTGCCAGTAGTATGGGTCAGCCGGGACTAGCGGGTTGGAATGAGCAGTTCTTC	.	TRBV19	TRBD2	TRBJ2-1	18
CASSPRKVAGNEQFF	TGTGCCAGCAGCCCCCGAAAAGTAGCGGGGAATGAGCAGTTCTTC	.	TRBV3-1/TRBV3-2	TRBD2	TRBJ2-1	15
CASGTGRNTEAFF	TGTGCCAGTGGGACAGGGAGGAACACTGAAGCTTTCTTT	few	TRBV7-3	TRBD1	TRBJ1-1	13
CASSQDIGGAAYGANVLTF	TGTGCCAGCAGCCAAGATATCGGGGGTGCGGCTTATGGGGCCAACGTCCTGACTTTC	.	TRBV4-2	.	TRBJ2-6	19
CASSQDPRGTYEQYF	TGTGCCAGCAGCCAAGACCCCAGGGGGACCTACGAGCAGTACTTC	.	TRBV4-2	TRBD1	TRBJ2-7	15
CASSQEGEGVSDTQYF	TGTGCCAGCAGCCAAGAGGGGGAGGGGGTCTCAGATACGCAGTATTTT	.	TRBV4-2	.	TRBJ2-3	16
CASNSGQGRSGANVLTF	TGTGCCAGCAACAGTGGACAGGGCCGCTCTGGGGCCAACGTCCTGACTTTC	.	TRBV3-1/TRBV3-2	TRBD1	TRBJ2-6	17